This entry is about one T cell receptor (beta chain). Per germline, CDR1 SGHRS and CDR2 YFSETQ. The J segment lost 2 bases and the V segment lost 4 bases, leaving 5 bases of the junction unmatched. The CDR3 spans 15 residues. This sample stems from a study of blood T cell repertoires in COVID-19. Turning to the study itself: From the United States, Italy and Spain came samples of acute and convalescent COVID-19.

The protocol was immunoSEQ multiplex PCR, while the TCRdb copy is restricted to in-frame clones and leaves out a portion. The repertoire holds a few hundred thousand clones, with roughly four fifths as singletons. The sample comprised PBMCs or T cells enriched from blood (not recorded which). The genes are TRBV5-1 and TRBJ1-2, with 10 bases that match TRBD1. This clonotype originated in a man in his fifties who had recovered from COVID-19. CDR3 coding DNA: TGCGCCAGCAGCCCATCGGACAGGGGGAACTATGGCTACACCTTC. It translates to CASSPSDRGNYGYTF.